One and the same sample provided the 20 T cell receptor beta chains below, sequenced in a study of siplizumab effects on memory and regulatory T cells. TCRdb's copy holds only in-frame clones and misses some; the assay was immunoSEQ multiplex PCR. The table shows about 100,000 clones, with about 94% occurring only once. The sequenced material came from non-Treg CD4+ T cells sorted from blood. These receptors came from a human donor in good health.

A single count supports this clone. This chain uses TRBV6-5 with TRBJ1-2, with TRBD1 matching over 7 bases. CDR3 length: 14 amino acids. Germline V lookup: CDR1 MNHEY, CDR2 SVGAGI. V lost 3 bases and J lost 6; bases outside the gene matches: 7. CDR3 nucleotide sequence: TGTGCCAGCAGTTATTCGACAGGGAGGGATGGCTACACCTTC. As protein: CASSYSTGRDGYTF.

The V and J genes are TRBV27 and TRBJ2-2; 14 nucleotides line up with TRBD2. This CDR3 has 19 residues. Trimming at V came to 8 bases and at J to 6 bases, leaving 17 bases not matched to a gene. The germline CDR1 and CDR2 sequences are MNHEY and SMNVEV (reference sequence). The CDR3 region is CASFIPGLAGVVSPGELFF. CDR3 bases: TGTGCCAGCTTCATACCGGGACTAGCGGGAGTAGTGTCCCCCGGGGAGCTGTTTTTT.

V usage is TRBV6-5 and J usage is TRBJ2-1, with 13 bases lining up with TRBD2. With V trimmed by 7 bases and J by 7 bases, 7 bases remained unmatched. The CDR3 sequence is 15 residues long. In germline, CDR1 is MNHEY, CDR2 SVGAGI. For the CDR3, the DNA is TGTGCCAGCAATAACGGACTAGCGGGAGCAAATGAGCAGTTCTTC. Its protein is CASNNGLAGANEQFF.

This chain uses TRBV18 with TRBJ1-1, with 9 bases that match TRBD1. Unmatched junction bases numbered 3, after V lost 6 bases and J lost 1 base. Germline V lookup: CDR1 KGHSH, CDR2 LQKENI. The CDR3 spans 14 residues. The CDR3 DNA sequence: TGTGCCAGCTCGGTGACAGGGGGGAACACTGAAGCTTTCTTT. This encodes CASSVTGGNTEAFF.

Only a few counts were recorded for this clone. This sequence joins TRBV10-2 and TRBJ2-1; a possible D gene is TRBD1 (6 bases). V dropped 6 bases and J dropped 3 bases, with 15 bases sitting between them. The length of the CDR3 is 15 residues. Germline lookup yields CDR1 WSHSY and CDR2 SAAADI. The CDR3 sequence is CASRSFRGSYNEQFF. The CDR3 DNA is TGCGCCAGCAGATCCTTTAGGGGGAGCTACAATGAGCAGTTCTTC.

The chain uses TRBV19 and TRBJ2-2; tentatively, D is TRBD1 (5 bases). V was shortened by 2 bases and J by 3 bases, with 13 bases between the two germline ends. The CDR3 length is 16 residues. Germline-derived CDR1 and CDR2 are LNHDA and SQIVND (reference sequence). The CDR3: CASSIRQGGDTGELFF. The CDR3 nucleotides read TGTGCCAGTAGTATAAGGCAGGGTGGGGACACCGGGGAGCTGTTTTTT.

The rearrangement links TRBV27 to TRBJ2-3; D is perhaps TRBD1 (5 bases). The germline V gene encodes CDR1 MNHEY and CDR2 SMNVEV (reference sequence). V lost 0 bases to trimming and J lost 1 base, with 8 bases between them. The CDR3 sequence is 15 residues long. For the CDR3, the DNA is TGTGCCAGCAGTTTATCGGGGCAAGGCACAGATACGCAGTATTTT. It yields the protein CASSLSGQGTDTQYF.

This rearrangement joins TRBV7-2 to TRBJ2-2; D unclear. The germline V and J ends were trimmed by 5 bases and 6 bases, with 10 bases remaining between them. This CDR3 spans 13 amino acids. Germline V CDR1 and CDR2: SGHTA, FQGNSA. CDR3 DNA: TGTGCCAGCAGCCCCCGCCGTGCCGGGGAGCTGTTTTTT. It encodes CASSPRRAGELFF.

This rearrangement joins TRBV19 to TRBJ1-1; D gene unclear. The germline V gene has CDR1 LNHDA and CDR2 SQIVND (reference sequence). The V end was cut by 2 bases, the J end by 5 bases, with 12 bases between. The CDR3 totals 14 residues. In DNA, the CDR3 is TGTGCCAGTAGTATAATTTCGGGTGGGACTGAAGCTTTCTTT. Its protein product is CASSIISGGTEAFF.

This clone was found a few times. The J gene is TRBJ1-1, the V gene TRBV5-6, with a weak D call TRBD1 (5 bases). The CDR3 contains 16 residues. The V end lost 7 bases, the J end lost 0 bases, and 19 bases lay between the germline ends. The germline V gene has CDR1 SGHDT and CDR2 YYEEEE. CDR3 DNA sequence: TGTGCCAGCTTCCGCCGGGACCTACTTTTGAACACTGAAGCTTTCTTT. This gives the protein CASFRRDLLLNTEAFF.

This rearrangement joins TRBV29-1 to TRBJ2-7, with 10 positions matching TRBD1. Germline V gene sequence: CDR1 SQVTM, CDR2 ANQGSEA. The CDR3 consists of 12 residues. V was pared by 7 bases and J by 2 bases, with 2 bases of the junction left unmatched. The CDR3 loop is CSGGQGAYEQYF. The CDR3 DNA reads TGCAGCGGCGGACAGGGGGCCTACGAGCAGTACTTC.

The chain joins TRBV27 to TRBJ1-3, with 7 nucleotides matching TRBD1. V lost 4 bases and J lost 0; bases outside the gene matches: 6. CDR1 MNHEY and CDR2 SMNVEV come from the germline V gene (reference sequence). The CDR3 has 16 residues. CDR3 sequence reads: CASSSVRGYSGNTIYF. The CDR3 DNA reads TGTGCCAGCAGTTCGGTCAGGGGGTACTCTGGAAACACCATATATTTT.

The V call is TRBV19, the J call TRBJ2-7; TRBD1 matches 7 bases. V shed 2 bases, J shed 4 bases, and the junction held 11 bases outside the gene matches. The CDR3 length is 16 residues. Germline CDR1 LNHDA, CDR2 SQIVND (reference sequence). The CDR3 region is CASSIPLPGQQYEQYF. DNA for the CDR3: TGTGCCAGTAGTATACCTTTGCCGGGACAGCAGTACGAGCAGTACTTC.

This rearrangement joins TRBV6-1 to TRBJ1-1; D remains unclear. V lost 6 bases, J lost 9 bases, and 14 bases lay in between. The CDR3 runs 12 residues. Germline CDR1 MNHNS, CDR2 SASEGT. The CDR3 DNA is TGTGCCAGCAGGGAGCAAGGAGATCAAGCTTTCTTT. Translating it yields CASREQGDQAFF.

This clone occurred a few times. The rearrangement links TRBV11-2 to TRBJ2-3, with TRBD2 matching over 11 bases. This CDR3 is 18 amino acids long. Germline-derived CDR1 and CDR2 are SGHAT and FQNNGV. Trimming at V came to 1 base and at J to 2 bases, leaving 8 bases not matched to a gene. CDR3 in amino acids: CASSLVGLAGAFTDTQYF. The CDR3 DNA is TGTGCCAGCAGCTTAGTTGGACTAGCGGGCGCCTTCACAGATACGCAGTATTTT.

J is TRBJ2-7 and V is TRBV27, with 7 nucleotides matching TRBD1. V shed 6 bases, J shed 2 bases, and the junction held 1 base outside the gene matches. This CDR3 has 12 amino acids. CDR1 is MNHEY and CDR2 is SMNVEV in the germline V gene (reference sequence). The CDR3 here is CASSQGAYEQYF. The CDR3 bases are TGTGCCAGCAGCCAGGGGGCCTACGAGCAGTACTTC.

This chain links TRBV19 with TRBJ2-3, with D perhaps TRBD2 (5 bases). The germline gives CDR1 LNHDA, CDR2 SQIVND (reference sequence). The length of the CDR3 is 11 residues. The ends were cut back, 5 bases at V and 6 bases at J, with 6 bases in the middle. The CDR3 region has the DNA TGTGCCAGTAGTCGAGGGGATACGCAGTATTTT. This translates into CASSRGDTQYF.

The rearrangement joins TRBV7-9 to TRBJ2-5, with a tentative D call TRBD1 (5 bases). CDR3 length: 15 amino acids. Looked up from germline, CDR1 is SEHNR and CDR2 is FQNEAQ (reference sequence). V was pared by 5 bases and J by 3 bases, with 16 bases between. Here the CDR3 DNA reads TGTGCCAGCAGCCCACCCCAGGGCTTAGAAGAGACCCAGTACTTC. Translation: CASSPPQGLEETQYF.

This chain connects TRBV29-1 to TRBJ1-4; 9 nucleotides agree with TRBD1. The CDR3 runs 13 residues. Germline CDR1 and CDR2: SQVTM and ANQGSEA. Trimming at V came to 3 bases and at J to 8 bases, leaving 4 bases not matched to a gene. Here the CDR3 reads CSVEQDRGEKLFF. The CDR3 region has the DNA TGCAGCGTTGAGCAGGACAGGGGCGAAAAACTGTTTTTT.

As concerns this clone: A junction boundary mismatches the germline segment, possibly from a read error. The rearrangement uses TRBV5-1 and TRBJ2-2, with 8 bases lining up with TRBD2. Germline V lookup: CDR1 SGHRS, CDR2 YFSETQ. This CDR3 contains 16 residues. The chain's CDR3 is CASSLMGTSNIGELFF. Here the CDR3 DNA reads TGCGCCAGCAGCTTGATGGGGACTAGTAACATCGGGGAGCTGTTTTTT.